This T cell receptor (beta chain) comes out of a study of T-cell memory formation after mild COVID-19. cDNA libraries for TCR alpha and TCR beta, carrying sample barcodes and UMIs, came from 5'RACE with constant-segment primers. Each CDR3 protein gets one entry after TCRdb re-called the 5' RACE reads with MiXCR. Among fewer than 250,000 distinct CDR3 sequences listed, just over 15% were seen once. Whole-study findings and limits: Day 37-peaking second-wave clones had unconfirmed SARS-CoV-2 specificity.

This CDR3 has 12 amino acids. V dropped 1 base and J dropped 4 bases, with 4 bases sitting between them. As regards this clonotype: Its antigen is not identified.

This clonotype was obtained from an adult woman who had mild COVID-19 (a few samples of this study predate the infection). Cell type and time point are not known. The rearrangement links TRBV12-3 or TRBV12-4 to TRBJ1-1; D uncertain. Sequenced material: PBMCs or a T cell subset sorted from them (not recorded which). CDR3: CASSLVSTEAFF. DNA of the CDR3: TGTGCCAGCAGTTTAGTCTCCACTGAAGCTTTCTTT.